These 4 T cell receptor beta chains came from one sample sequenced in a study of PD-1 blockade in mismatch repair-deficient tumors. Only in-frame clones appear in the TCRdb table, and some are missing; sequencing was by immunoSEQ multiplex PCR. The data contain more than 40,000 clones, approximately 80% of them singletons. Material: peripheral blood, obtained 4 weeks after starting pembrolizumab. The receptors were sampled from an adult with mismatch repair-deficient cancer.

The CDR3 bases are TGTGCCAGCAGTTCCAAATACAGGGGGTCATCCTACGAGCAGTACTTC. It yields the protein CASSSKYRGSSYEQYF. V gene TRBV6-6 combines with J gene TRBJ2-7; 8 bases agree with TRBD1. The CDR3 consists of 16 residues. The V segment lost 4 bases and the J segment 1 base; nucleotides outside the gene matches: 9. Germline CDR1 is MNHNY and CDR2 is SVGAGI (reference sequence).

V gene TRBV28 combines with J gene TRBJ2-7, with 8 bases fitting TRBD2. Germline loops: CDR1 MDHEN, CDR2 SYDVKM. The CDR3 extends over 15 amino acids. J was trimmed by 3 bases and V by 5 bases; bases with no gene match: 9. CDR3 in DNA: TGTGCCAGCAGTCCCCCCGGGACTAGGATCTACGAGCAGTACTTC. It translates to CASSPPGTRIYEQYF.

The rearrangement joins TRBV2 to TRBJ1-2; 8 nucleotides match TRBD1. J was trimmed by 1 base and V by 6 bases; bases with no gene match: 4. The CDR3 is 14 amino acids. Germline CDR1 and CDR2: SNHLY and FYNNEI. CDR3 sequence (DNA): TGTGCCAGCAGGGACAGGGTCGGTAACTATGGCTACACCTTC. This codes for CASRDRVGNYGYTF.

The chain recombines TRBV20-1 with TRBJ2-7; the D is unclear. With 5 bases removed from V and 2 bases from J, the gap between germline ends came to 7 bases. The CDR3 extends over 11 amino acids. CDR1 and CDR2 (germline): DFQATT, SNEGSKA (reference sequence). CDR3 DNA: TGCAGTGCTGTCCAAACCTACGAGCAGTACTTC. Protein: CSAVQTYEQYF.